Each of the 6 T cell receptor beta chains below was sequenced from the same sample in a study of Ad26.COV2.S vaccination and SARS-CoV-2 variants. The assay was immunoSEQ multiplex PCR, and TCRdb's table has in-frame clones only and misses some. The table records 440,000 or so clones, around 91% of them present only once. As to treatment: some 20 received Ad26.COV2.S at low or high dose, single or two shots; roughly five received placebo; per-sample allocation not given. Following the first vaccine or placebo injection, samples were taken on day 63. The material sequenced was peripheral blood, taken in a trial of Ad26.COV2.S vaccine versus placebo. The receptor set was obtained from a person aged 18 to 59 who received the Ad26.COV2.S COVID-19 vaccine or a placebo.

The V call is TRBV6-2 or TRBV6-3, the J call TRBJ2-2; TRBD1 aligns across 8 bases. V was clipped by 6 bases and J by 4 bases; unmatched bases: 7. In germline, CDR1 is MNHEY, CDR2 SVGEGT. The CDR3 sequence is 15 residues long. For the CDR3, the DNA is TGTGCCAGCAGCCGAGACAGGGGACGCACCGGGGAGCTGTTTTTT. Amino acid sequence: CASSRDRGRTGELFF.

V is TRBV6-2 or TRBV6-3 and J is TRBJ2-1; D ambiguous. The CDR3 has 14 residues. Germline CDR1 and CDR2: MNHEY and SVGEGT. V gave up 0 bases and J gave up 9 bases, with 12 bases separating them. CDR3 amino acids: CASSYSTGFFEQFF. The CDR3, as DNA: TGTGCCAGCAGTTACTCGACCGGGTTTTTTGAGCAGTTCTTC.

This clone was detected ten times or more. The CDR3 DNA is TGTGCCAGCAGCTTGGAGGGGCAATACTCTGGGGCCAACGTCCTGACTTTC. Amino acid sequence: CASSLEGQYSGANVLTF. This chain joins TRBV5-6 and TRBJ2-6; possible D gene TRBD1, 5 bases. The CDR3 is 17 amino acids. The germline V gene encodes CDR1 SGHDT and CDR2 YYEEEE. Trimming shortened V by 0 bases and J by 0 bases, and 10 bases separated the two germline ends.

DNA for the CDR3: TGTGCCAGCAGCGGGACTAGCGGGAGCACAGATACGCAGCATTTT. It encodes CASSGTSGSTDTQHF. The chain recombines TRBV9 with TRBJ2-3; no definite D call. The J call is in doubt because the DNA end fits TRBJ1-5 better. CDR3 length: 15 residues. From germline, CDR1 is SGDLS and CDR2 YYNGEE.

The gene calls are TRBV11-2 and TRBJ2-3, with D uncertain. CDR1 and CDR2 from the germline V gene are SGHAT and FQNNGV. V lost 1 base, J lost 1 base, and 12 bases lay in between. There are 16 residues in the CDR3. The DNA of the CDR3 is TGTGCCAGCAGCTTAGGCGGTGGAAGCGGCACAGATACGCAGTATTTT. Its translation is CASSLGGGSGTDTQYF.

The V and J genes are TRBV4-2 and TRBJ1-3, with no clear D. This CDR3 is 14 amino acids long. Trimming removed 0 bases from V and 4 bases from J, with 7 bases in between. Germline lookup yields CDR1 LGHNA and CDR2 YNFKEQ. CDR3 in DNA: TGTGCCAGCAGCCAAGATGTAGGGGGAAACACCATATATTTT. This sequence encodes CASSQDVGGNTIYF.